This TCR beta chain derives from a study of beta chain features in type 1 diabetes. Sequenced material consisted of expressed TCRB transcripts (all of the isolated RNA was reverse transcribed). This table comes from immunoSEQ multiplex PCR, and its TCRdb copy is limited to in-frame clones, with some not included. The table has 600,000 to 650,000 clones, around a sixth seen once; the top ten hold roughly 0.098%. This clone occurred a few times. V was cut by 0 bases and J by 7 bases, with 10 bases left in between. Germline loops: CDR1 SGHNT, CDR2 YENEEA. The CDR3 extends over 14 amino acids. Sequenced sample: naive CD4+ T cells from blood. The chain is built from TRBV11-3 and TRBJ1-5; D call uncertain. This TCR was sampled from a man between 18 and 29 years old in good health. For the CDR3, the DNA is TGTGCCAGCAGCTTAGATCCCCTGGTGCAGCCCCAGCATTTT. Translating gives CASSLDPLVQPQHF.